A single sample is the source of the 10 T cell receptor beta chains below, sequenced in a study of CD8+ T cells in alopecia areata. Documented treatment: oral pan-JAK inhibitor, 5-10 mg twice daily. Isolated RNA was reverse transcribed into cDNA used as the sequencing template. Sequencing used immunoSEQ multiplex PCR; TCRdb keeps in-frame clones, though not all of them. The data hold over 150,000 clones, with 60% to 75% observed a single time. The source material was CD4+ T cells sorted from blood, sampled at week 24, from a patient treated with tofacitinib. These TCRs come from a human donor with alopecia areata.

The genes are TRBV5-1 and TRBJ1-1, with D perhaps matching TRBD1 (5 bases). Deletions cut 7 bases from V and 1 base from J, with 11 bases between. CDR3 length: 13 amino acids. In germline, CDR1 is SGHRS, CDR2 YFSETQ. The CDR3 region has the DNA TGCGCCAGCTGGGGGACGCCGAACACTGAAGCTTTCTTT. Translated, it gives CASWGTPNTEAFF.

This chain's CDR3 is CSFRSPGQGYGYTF. CDR3 DNA sequence: TGCAGCTTTCGATCTCCGGGACAGGGCTATGGCTACACCTTC. The chain recombines TRBV29-1 with TRBJ1-2; 9 bases agree with TRBD1. Trimming removed 8 bases from V and 4 bases from J; junction bases left unmatched: 11. Per germline, CDR1 SQVTM and CDR2 ANQGSEA. The CDR3 spans 14 residues.

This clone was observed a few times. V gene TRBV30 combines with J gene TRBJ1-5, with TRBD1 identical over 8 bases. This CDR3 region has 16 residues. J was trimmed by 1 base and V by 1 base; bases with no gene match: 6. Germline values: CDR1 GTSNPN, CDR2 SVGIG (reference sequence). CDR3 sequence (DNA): TGTGCCTGGAGTGGAGACAGGGGCGGCAGCAATCAGCCCCAGCATTTT. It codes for CAWSGDRGGSNQPQHF.

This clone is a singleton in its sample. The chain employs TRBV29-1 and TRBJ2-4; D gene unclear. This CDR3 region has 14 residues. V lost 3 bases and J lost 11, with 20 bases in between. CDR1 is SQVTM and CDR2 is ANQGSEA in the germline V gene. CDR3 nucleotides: TGCAGCGTTGATGTCTTCGGCGATTTATCACTTCAGTACTTC. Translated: CSVDVFGDLSLQYF.

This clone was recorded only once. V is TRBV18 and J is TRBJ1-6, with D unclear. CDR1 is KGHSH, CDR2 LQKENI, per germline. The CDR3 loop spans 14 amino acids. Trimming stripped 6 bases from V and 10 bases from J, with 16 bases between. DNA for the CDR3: TGTGCCAGCTCGCCCTACGGGGAGGGATCACCCCTCCACTTT. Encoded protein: CASSPYGEGSPLHF.

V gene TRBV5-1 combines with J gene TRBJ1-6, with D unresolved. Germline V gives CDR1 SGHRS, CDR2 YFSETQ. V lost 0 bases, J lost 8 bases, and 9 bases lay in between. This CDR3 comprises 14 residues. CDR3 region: CASSLAGRDSPLHF. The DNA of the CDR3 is TGCGCCAGCAGCTTGGCCGGGAGGGATTCACCCCTCCACTTT. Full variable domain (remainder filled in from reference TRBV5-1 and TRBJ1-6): KAGVTQTPRYLIKTRGQQVTLSCSPISGHRSVSWYQQTPGQGLQFLFEYFSETQRNKGNFPGRFSGRQFSNSRSEMNVSTLELGDSALYLCASSLAGRDSPLHFGNGTRLTVT.

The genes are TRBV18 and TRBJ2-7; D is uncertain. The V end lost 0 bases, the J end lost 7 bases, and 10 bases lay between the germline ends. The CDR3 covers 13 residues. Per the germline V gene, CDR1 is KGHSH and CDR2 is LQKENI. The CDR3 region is CASSPPTPLEQYF. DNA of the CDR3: TGTGCCAGCTCACCACCGACTCCTTTGGAGCAGTACTTC.

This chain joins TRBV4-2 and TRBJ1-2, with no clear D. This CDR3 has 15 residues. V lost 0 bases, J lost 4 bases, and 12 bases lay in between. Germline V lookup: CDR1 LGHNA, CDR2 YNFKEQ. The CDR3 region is CASSQDRQTTYGYTF. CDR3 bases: TGTGCCAGCAGCCAAGATCGGCAGACGACCTATGGCTACACCTTC.

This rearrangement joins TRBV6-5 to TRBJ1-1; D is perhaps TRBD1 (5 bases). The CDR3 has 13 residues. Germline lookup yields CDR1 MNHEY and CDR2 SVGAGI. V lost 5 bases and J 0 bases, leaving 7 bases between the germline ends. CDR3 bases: TGTGCCAGCAGTATACAGGTGAACACTGAAGCTTTCTTT. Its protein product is CASSIQVNTEAFF.

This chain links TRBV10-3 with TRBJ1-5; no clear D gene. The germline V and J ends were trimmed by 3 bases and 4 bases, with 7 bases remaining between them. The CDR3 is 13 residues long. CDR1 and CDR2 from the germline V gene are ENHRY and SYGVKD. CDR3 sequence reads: CAISDEGNQPQHF. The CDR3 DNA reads TGTGCCATCAGTGATGAGGGTAATCAGCCCCAGCATTTT.